The subject of this entry is one T cell receptor beta chain. The CDR3 has 16 amino acids. With 0 bases removed from V and 5 bases from J, the gap between germline ends came to 12 bases. Per germline, CDR1 SGHKS and CDR2 YYEKEE (reference sequence). This sample stems from a study of blood T cell repertoires in COVID-19. Study details: COVID-19 samples collected from the United States, Italy and Spain covered acute and convalescent phases. T cells, B-cell-depleted T cells, or PBMCs provided the cDNA or gDNA that served as material.

In the study's own analysis: Quantification of nucleated cells was approximated via reference gene primer amplification. The protocol was immunoSEQ multiplex PCR, while the TCRdb copy is restricted to in-frame clones and leaves out a portion. V and J calls and clone size are as listed in that table; D and trimming were resolved from the DNA. The table has about 69,000 clones, more than 75% seen once. What was sequenced was peripheral blood. V gene TRBV5-5 combines with J gene TRBJ1-6, with D possibly TRBD1 on 5 matching bases. The TCR originated in a human donor in a cohort sampled during active COVID-19. The CDR3: CASSLGAGPDNSPLHF. In DNA, the CDR3 is TGTGCCAGCAGCTTGGGGGCGGGGCCCGATAATTCACCCCTCCACTTT.